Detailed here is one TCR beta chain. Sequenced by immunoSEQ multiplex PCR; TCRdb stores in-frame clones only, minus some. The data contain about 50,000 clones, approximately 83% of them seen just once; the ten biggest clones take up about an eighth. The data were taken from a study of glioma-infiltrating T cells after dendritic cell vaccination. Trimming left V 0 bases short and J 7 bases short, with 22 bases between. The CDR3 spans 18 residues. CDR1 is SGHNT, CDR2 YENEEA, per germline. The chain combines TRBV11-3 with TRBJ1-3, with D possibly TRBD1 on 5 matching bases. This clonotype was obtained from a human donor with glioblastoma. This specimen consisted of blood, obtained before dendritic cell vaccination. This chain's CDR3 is CASSLDRKVWGEINTIYF. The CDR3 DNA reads TGTGCCAGCAGCTTAGATCGGAAGGTTTGGGGGGAGATCAACACCATATATTTT.